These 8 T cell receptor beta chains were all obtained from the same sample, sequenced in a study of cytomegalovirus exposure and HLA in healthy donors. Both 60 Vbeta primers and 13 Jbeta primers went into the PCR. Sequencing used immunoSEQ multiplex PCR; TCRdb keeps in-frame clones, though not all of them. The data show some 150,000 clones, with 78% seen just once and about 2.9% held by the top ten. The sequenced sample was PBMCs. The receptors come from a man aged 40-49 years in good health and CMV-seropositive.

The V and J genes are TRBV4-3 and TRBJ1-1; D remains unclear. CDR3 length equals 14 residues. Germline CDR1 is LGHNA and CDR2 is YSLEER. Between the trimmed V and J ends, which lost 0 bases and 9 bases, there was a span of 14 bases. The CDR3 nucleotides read TGCGCCAGCAGCCAAGATCACCCGGGGTTTAAAGCTTTCTTT. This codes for CASSQDHPGFKAFF.

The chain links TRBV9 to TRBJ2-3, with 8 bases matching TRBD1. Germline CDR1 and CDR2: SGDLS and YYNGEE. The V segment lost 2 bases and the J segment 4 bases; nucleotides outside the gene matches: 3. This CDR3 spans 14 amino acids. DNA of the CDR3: TGTGCCAGCAGCGTCAGGGGGCGCGCAGATACGCAGTATTTT. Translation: CASSVRGRADTQYF. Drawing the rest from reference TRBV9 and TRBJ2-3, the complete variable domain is DSGVTQTPKHLITATGQRVTLRCSPRSGDLSVYWYQQSLDQGLQFLIQYYNGEERAKGNILERFSAQQFPDLHSELNLSSLELGDSALYFCASSVRGRADTQYFGPGTRLTVL.

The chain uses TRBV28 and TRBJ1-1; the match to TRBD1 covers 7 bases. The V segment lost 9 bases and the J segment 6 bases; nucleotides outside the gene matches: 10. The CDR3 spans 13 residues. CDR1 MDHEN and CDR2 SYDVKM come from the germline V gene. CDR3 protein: CASMTGSRAEAFF. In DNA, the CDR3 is TGTGCCAGTATGACAGGGTCCAGGGCTGAAGCTTTCTTT.

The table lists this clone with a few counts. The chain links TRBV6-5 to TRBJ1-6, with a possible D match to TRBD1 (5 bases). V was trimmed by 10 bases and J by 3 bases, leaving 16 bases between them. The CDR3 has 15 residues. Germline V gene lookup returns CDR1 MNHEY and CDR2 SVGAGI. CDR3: CATAGSTVYNSPLHF. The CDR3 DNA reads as TGTGCCACAGCCGGGTCGACAGTCTATAATTCACCCCTCCACTTT.

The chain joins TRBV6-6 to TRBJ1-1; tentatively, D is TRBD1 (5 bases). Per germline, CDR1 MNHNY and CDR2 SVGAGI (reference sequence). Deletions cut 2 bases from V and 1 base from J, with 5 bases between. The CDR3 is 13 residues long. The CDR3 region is CASSYDRNTEAFF. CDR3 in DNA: TGTGCCAGCAGTTACGACAGGAACACTGAAGCTTTCTTT.

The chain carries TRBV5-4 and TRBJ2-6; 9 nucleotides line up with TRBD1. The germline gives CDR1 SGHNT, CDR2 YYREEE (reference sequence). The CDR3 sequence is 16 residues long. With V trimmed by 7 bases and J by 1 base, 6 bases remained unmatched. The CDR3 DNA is TGTGCCAGCCGCGGGACAGGGCTATCTGGGGCCAACGTCCTGACTTTC. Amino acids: CASRGTGLSGANVLTF.

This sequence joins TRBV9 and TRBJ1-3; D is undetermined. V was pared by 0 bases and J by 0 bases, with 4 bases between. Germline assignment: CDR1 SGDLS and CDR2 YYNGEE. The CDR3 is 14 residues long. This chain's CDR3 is CASSVDSSGNTIYF. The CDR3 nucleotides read TGTGCCAGCAGCGTAGACAGCTCTGGAAACACCATATATTTT.

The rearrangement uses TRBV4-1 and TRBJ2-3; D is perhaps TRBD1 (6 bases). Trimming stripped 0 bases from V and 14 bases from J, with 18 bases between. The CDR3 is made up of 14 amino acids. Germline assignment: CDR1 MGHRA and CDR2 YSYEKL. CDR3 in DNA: TGCGCCAGCAGCCAAGATGGGGCAGGGGTCAGGGTGTATTTT. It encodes CASSQDGAGVRVYF.